This entry lists 23 T cell receptor beta chains sequenced from one sample in a study of graft-versus-host responses after intestinal transplantation. Using immunoSEQ multiplex PCR, the repertoire was profiled, and TCRdb retains in-frame clones only, with some absent. The data hold tens of thousands of clones, with 80% to 95% observed a single time. These receptors' antigens are unknown. Sequencing was performed on unstimulated CD4+ T cells sorted from spleen or lymph node cells, taken before transplant. The receptors here all came from a human donor who was the organ donor for an intestinal transplant.

The chain employs TRBV9 and TRBJ2-2, with a tentative D call TRBD1 (6 bases). The CDR3 is 17 amino acids. Trimming stripped 1 base from V and 8 bases from J, with 21 bases between. CDR1 is SGDLS and CDR2 is YYNGEE in the germline V gene. CDR3 sequence reads: CASSVQGTPPQGGELFF. The CDR3 bases are TGTGCCAGCAGCGTACAAGGGACACCACCCCAGGGAGGGGAGCTGTTTTTT.

The chain uses TRBV28 and TRBJ1-5, with a tentative D call TRBD1 (5 bases). Germline values: CDR1 MDHEN, CDR2 SYDVKM. The CDR3 extends over 17 amino acids. The V and J ends lost 6 bases and 0 bases respectively, with 18 bases between them. In DNA, the CDR3 is TGTGCCAGCAGGGGGGTCCGCTTAAGCTATAGCAATCAGCCCCAGCATTTT. This encodes CASRGVRLSYSNQPQHF.

This sequence joins TRBV5-6 and TRBJ1-2; possibly TRBD1 for D (5 bases). V was clipped by 2 bases and J by 7 bases, with 18 bases between them. Germline V gene sequence: CDR1 SGHDT, CDR2 YYEEEE. This CDR3 contains 15 residues. CDR3 nucleotide sequence: TGTGCCAGCAGCTTTGGGCCAGGGCGGGGAACTGGCTACACCTTC. Amino acid sequence: CASSFGPGRGTGYTF.

This chain uses TRBV19 with TRBJ1-4, with unresolved D. Germline CDR1 LNHDA, CDR2 SQIVND (reference sequence). Trimming cost V 10 bases and J 8 bases, with 17 bases left between them. The CDR3 has 13 amino acids. CDR3 protein: CATTSRVGEKLFF. The CDR3 region has the DNA TGTGCCACCACTTCACGGGTGGGGGAAAAACTGTTTTTT.

CDR3 nucleotide sequence: TGCAGCGTTGAAGGCGGGTGGGGCAATGAGCAGTTCTTC. Translated: CSVEGGWGNEQFF. This chain connects TRBV29-1 to TRBJ2-1; perhaps TRBD2 as D (5 bases). Germline V CDR1 and CDR2: SQVTM, ANQGSEA. Between the trimmed V and J ends, which lost 1 base and 6 bases, there was a span of 10 bases. There are 13 residues in the CDR3.

This clone has only one observation. The CDR3 loop is CASSEARAPYEQYF. DNA of the CDR3: TGTGCCAGCAGTGAAGCGCGGGCGCCCTACGAGCAGTACTTC. The rearrangement links TRBV2 to TRBJ2-7; D might be TRBD2 (5 bases). V was shortened by 0 bases and J by 2 bases, with 8 bases between the two germline ends. CDR3 length: 14 amino acids. Looked up from germline, CDR1 is SNHLY and CDR2 is FYNNEI. Together with reference TRBV2 and TRBJ2-7, the CDR3 gives the full variable domain: EPEVTQTPSHQVTQMGQEVILRCVPISNHLYFYWYRQILGQKVEFLVSFYNNEISEKSEIFDDQFSVERPDGSNFTLKIRSTKLEDSAMYFCASSEARAPYEQYFGPGTRLTVT.

This chain uses TRBV7-9 with TRBJ2-3, with D uncertain. Per the germline V gene, CDR1 is SEHNR and CDR2 is FQNEAQ (reference sequence). The ends were cut back, 3 bases at V and 0 bases at J, with 4 bases in the middle. This CDR3 is built from 13 residues. Here the CDR3 DNA reads TGTGCCAGCAGCTTCGGGAGCACAGATACGCAGTATTTT. It is translated as CASSFGSTDTQYF. Drawing the rest from reference TRBV7-9 and TRBJ2-3, the complete variable domain is DTGVSQNPRHKITKRGQNVTFRCDPISEHNRLYWYRQTLGQGPEFLTYFQNEAQLEKSRLLSDRFSAERPKGSFSTLEIQRTEQGDSAMYLCASSFGSTDTQYFGPGTRLTVL.

V gene TRBV30 combines with J gene TRBJ2-4; 7 nucleotides line up with TRBD2. The junction had 1 base not matched to a gene; V was cut back by 2 bases and J by 6 bases. Germline V gene data show CDR1 as GTSNPN and CDR2 as SVGIG (reference sequence). The CDR3 length is 12 residues. CDR3 in amino acids: CAWSWGGNIQYF. The CDR3 DNA reads as TGTGCCTGGAGTTGGGGGGGAAACATTCAGTACTTC.

The rearrangement joins TRBV20-1 to TRBJ2-3; D not certain. V was trimmed by 5 bases and J by 6 bases, leaving 9 bases between them. The germline V gene has CDR1 DFQATT and CDR2 SNEGSKA (reference sequence). The CDR3 has 11 amino acids. The chain's CDR3 is CSADPGDTQYF. In nucleotides, the CDR3 is TGCAGTGCTGACCCCGGGGATACGCAGTATTTT.

The J gene is TRBJ2-4, the V gene TRBV7-3; TRBD1 matches 10 bases. CDR1 and CDR2 from the germline V gene are SGHTA and FQGTGA. The CDR3 covers 14 residues. With 5 bases clipped from V and 8 bases from J, the junction kept 6 bases outside the gene matches. The CDR3 sequence is CASSATGGMDIQYF. CDR3 DNA sequence: TGTGCCAGCAGCGCGACAGGGGGCATGGACATTCAGTACTTC.

This clone was found once. V is TRBV7-2 and J is TRBJ1-5; D is perhaps TRBD1 (5 bases). Germline-derived CDR1 and CDR2 are SGHTA and FQGNSA. The CDR3 runs 15 residues. Trimming shortened V by 1 base and J by 1 base, and 8 bases separated the two germline ends. The CDR3 region is CASSLVGRSNQPQHF. CDR3 DNA: TGTGCCAGCAGCTTAGTGGGGCGCAGCAATCAGCCCCAGCATTTT.

This clone has a handful of counts. The chain links TRBV6-5 to TRBJ1-2, with 7 nucleotides matching TRBD1. The CDR3 loop spans 15 amino acids. Unmatched junction bases numbered 3, after V lost 0 bases and J lost 2 bases. Per the germline V gene, CDR1 is MNHEY and CDR2 is SVGAGI. The CDR3 here is CASSYSTGKNYGYTF. Written as DNA, the CDR3 is TGTGCCAGCAGTTACTCGACAGGGAAGAACTATGGCTACACCTTC.

This chain connects TRBV5-1 to TRBJ2-5; tentative D call: TRBD1 (5 bases). The CDR3 totals 14 residues. CDR1 and CDR2 from the germline V gene are SGHRS and YFSETQ. V dropped 3 bases and J dropped 3 bases, with 12 bases sitting between them. The CDR3 DNA reads as TGCGCCAGCAGCTCAGGGATGGGTGAAGAGACCCAGTACTTC. Residues: CASSSGMGEETQYF.

This rearrangement joins TRBV19 to TRBJ2-1; 13 positions match TRBD2. Germline V gives CDR1 LNHDA, CDR2 SQIVND (reference sequence). There are 15 residues in the CDR3. The ends lost 5 bases at V and 6 bases at J; junction bases unmatched: 4. CDR3 sequence: CASSSRTSGGNEQFF. In DNA, the CDR3 is TGTGCCAGTAGTTCTCGGACTAGCGGGGGCAATGAGCAGTTCTTC.

The chain has TRBV7-2 and TRBJ1-4; TRBD1 agrees at 10 bases. CDR3 length: 15 amino acids. Germline V gene lookup returns CDR1 SGHTA and CDR2 FQGNSA. V lost 8 bases to trimming and J lost 10 bases; unmatched junction nucleotides: 13. CDR3 protein: CASGDRQGAFGKLFF. The DNA of the CDR3 is TGTGCCAGCGGCGACAGACAGGGGGCGTTCGGAAAACTGTTTTTT.

The chain is built from TRBV14 and TRBJ2-7, with D unclear. The CDR3 runs to 12 residues. From germline, CDR1 is SGHDN and CDR2 FVKESK. The V end lost 2 bases, the J end lost 3 bases, and 5 bases lay between the germline ends. This chain's CDR3 is CASSQSGYEQYF. DNA of the CDR3: TGTGCCAGCAGCCAAAGTGGCTACGAGCAGTACTTC.

In this sample, this clone turned up a few times. This chain connects TRBV19 to TRBJ1-4, with D possibly being TRBD1 (5 bases). Per germline, CDR1 LNHDA and CDR2 SQIVND (reference sequence). The V gene lost 3 bases and the J gene lost 4 bases, with 9 bases spanning the gap. The CDR3 is 14 residues long. The CDR3 loop reads CASSMGRHNEKLFF. The CDR3 DNA follows: TGTGCCAGTAGTATGGGACGGCATAATGAAAAACTGTTTTTT.

This clone was seen a single time. V gene TRBV7-8 combines with J gene TRBJ2-3; TRBD2 matches at 12 bases. Germline V gene data show CDR1 as SGHVS and CDR2 as FQNEAQ. The CDR3 length is 20 residues. V shed 5 bases and J 0 bases; nucleotides not matched to a gene: 15. The CDR3 here is CASSVRRRLAGVMSTDTQYF. CDR3 DNA: TGTGCCAGCAGCGTTAGGAGGAGACTAGCGGGAGTGATGAGCACAGATACGCAGTATTTT.

The CDR3 reads CSASRGPGYEQYF. CDR3 sequence (DNA): TGCAGCGCCTCCAGGGGGCCAGGCTACGAGCAGTACTTC. The chain has TRBV29-1 and TRBJ2-7; the match to TRBD1 covers 8 bases. With V trimmed by 7 bases and J by 3 bases, 8 bases remained unmatched. CDR1 and CDR2 (germline): SQVTM, ANQGSEA. The CDR3 is made up of 13 amino acids.

The chain combines TRBV6-6 with TRBJ2-5; no clear D gene. The CDR3 covers 11 residues. V lost 2 bases and J lost 7, with 5 bases in between. The germline gives CDR1 MNHNY, CDR2 SVGAGI (reference sequence). The CDR3 region is CASSYRGTQYF. CDR3 bases: TGTGCCAGCAGTTACCGAGGGACCCAGTACTTC.

The chain links TRBV7-2 to TRBJ2-1, with D possibly being TRBD1 (5 bases). The CDR3 runs 15 residues. Per germline, CDR1 SGHTA and CDR2 FQGNSA. With 1 base removed from V and 6 bases from J, the gap between germline ends came to 13 bases. The DNA for the CDR3 is TGTGCCAGCAGCTTAGGGCAGGGTAGAGTCAATGAGCAGTTCTTC. Amino acid sequence: CASSLGQGRVNEQFF.

The rearrangement links TRBV25-1 to TRBJ1-6; D may be TRBD1 (6 bases). CDR1 is MGHDK and CDR2 is SYGVNS in the germline V gene. Trimming took 4 bases from V and 5 from J, leaving 6 bases between them. CDR3 length equals 13 residues. The CDR3 is CASSGDNNSPLHF. The CDR3 DNA sequence: TGTGCCAGCAGTGGGGACAATAATTCACCCCTCCACTTT.

This rearrangement joins TRBV7-6 to TRBJ2-3; 10 nucleotides match TRBD2. This CDR3 spans 16 amino acids. Germline V gene lookup returns CDR1 SGHVS and CDR2 FNYEAQ. V was clipped by 0 bases and J by 6 bases; unmatched bases: 6. The CDR3: CASSLAWSGRADTQYF. The CDR3, as DNA: TGTGCCAGCAGCTTAGCATGGAGCGGGAGGGCCGATACGCAGTATTTT.